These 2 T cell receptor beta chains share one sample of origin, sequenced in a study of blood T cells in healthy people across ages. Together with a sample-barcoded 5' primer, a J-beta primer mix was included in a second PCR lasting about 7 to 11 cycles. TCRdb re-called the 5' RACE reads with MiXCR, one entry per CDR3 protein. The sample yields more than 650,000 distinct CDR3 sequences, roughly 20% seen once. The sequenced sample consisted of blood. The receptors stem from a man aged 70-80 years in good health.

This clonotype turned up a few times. CDR3: CASSLIRNNEQFF. As DNA, the CDR3 is TGCGCCAGCAGCTTGATCCGGAACAATGAGCAGTTCTTC. V usage is TRBV5-1 and J usage is TRBJ2-1; D gene ambiguous. Between the trimmed V and J ends, which lost 1 base and 5 bases, there was a span of 7 bases. The CDR3 totals 13 residues. Germline V CDR1 and CDR2: SGHRS, YFSETQ.

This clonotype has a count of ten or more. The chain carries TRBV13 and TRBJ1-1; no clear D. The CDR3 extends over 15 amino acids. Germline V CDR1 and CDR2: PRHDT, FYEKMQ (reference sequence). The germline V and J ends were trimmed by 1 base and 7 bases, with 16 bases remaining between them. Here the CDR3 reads CASSLVRGPTFEAFF. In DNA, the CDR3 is TGTGCCAGCAGCTTAGTTAGAGGGCCGACCTTTGAAGCTTTCTTT.